The T cell receptor (beta chain) described here comes from a study of cytomegalovirus exposure and HLA in healthy donors. In the study overall: A subsequent analysis stated that the approximately 120 validation repertoires were run on the same platform as the approximately 660 first-cohort repertoires. Study-wide results and limits: Some TCR beta chains (around 160 of them) were listed as cytomegalovirus-associated.

Data came from immunoSEQ multiplex PCR; TCRdb stores just in-frame clones and leaves some out. The sample has about 150,000 clones, more than 75% seen once. In regard to this clone: Its cognate antigen is unknown.

Deletions cut 8 bases from V and 4 bases from J, with 17 bases between. Germline V CDR1 and CDR2: MDHEN, SYDVKM. The CDR3 is 14 residues long. This clonotype was sampled from a young man in good health and CMV-seronegative. The V and J genes are TRBV28 and TRBJ1-2; D possibly corresponds to TRBD1 (6 bases). Input material: PBMCs. CDR3 region: CASRPTQGIYGYTF. The CDR3 DNA follows: TGTGCCAGCCGGCCCACACAGGGAATCTATGGCTACACCTTC.